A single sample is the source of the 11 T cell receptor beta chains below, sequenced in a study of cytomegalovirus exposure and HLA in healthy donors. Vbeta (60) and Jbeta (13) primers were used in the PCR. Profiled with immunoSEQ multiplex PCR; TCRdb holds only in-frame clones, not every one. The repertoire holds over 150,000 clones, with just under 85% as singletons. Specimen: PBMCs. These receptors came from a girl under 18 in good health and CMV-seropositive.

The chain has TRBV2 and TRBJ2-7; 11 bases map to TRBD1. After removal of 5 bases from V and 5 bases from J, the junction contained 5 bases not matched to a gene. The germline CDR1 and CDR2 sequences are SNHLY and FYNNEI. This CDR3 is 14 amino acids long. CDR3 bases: TGTGCCAGCAGTTGGACAGGGGGCGTGGACGAGCAGTACTTC. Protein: CASSWTGGVDEQYF.

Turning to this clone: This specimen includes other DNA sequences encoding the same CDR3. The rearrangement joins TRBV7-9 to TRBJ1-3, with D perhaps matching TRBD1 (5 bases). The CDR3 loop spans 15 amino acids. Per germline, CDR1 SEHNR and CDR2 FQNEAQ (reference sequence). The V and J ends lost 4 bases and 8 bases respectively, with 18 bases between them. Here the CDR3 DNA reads TGTGCCAGCAGCTCACCATCAGGGAGCGGGTACACCATATATTTT. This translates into CASSSPSGSGYTIYF.

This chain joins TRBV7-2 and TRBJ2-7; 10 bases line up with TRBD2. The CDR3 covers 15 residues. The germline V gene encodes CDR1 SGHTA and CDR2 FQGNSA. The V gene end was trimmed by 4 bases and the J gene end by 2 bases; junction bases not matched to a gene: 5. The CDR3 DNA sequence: TGTGCCAGCAGCTACTTAGCGGGGGGAACCTACGAGCAGTACTTC. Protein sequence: CASSYLAGGTYEQYF.

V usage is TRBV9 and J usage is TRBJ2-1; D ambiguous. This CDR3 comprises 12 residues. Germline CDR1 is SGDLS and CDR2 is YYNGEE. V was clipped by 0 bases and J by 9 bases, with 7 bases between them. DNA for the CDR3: TGTGCCAGCAGCGTAGTCTACGGTGAGCAGTTCTTC. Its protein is CASSVVYGEQFF.

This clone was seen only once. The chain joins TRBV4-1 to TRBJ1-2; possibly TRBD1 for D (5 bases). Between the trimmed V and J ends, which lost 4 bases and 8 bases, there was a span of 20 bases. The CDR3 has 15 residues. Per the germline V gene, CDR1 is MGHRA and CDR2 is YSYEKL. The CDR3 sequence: CASSLPQAGPQGYTF. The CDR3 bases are TGCGCCAGCAGCCTTCCCCAGGCGGGGCCCCAGGGCTACACCTTC.

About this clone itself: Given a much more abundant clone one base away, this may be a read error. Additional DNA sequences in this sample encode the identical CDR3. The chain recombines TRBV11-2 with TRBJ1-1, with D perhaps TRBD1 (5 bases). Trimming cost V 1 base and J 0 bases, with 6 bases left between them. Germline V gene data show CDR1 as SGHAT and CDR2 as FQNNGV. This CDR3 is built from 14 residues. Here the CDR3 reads CASSLGGLNTEAFF. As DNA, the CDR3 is TGTGCCAGCAGCTTAGGGGGCCTGAACACTGAAGCTTTCTTT.

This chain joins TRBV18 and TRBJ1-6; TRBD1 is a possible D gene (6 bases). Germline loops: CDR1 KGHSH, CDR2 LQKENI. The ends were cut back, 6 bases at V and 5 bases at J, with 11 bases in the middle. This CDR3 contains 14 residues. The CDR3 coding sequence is TGTGCCAGCTCTCAACGGACAGATAATTCACCCCTCCACTTT. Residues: CASSQRTDNSPLHF.

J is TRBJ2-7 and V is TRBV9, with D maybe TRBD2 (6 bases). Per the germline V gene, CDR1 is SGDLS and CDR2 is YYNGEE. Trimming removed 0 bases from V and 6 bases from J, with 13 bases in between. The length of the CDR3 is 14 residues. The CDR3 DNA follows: TGTGCCAGCAGCGTAGGGGGAGGCCCAGGCGAGCAGTACTTC. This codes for CASSVGGGPGEQYF. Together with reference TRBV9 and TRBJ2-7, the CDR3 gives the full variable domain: DSGVTQTPKHLITATGQRVTLRCSPRSGDLSVYWYQQSLDQGLQFLIQYYNGEERAKGNILERFSAQQFPDLHSELNLSSLELGDSALYFCASSVGGGPGEQYFGPGTRLTVT.

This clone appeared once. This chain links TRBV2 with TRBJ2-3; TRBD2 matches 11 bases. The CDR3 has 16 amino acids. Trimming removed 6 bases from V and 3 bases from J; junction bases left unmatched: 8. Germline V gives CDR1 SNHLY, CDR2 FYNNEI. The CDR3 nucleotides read TGTGCCAGCAGGGCAGGACTAGCGGGCGGAACAGATACGCAGTATTTT. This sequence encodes CASRAGLAGGTDTQYF.

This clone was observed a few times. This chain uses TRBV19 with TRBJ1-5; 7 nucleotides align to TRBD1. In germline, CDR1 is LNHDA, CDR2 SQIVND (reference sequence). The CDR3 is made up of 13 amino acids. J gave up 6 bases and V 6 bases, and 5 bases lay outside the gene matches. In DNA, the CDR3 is TGTGCCAGTAGAACAGGGGTTACTCAGCCCCAGCATTTT. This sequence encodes CASRTGVTQPQHF.

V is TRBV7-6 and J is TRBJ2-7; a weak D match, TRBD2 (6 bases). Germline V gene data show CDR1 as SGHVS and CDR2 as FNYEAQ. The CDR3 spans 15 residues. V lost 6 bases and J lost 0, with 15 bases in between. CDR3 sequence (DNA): TGTGCCAGCAGACCCGGAGGGCTCAGCTCCTACGAGCAGTACTTC. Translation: CASRPGGLSSYEQYF.